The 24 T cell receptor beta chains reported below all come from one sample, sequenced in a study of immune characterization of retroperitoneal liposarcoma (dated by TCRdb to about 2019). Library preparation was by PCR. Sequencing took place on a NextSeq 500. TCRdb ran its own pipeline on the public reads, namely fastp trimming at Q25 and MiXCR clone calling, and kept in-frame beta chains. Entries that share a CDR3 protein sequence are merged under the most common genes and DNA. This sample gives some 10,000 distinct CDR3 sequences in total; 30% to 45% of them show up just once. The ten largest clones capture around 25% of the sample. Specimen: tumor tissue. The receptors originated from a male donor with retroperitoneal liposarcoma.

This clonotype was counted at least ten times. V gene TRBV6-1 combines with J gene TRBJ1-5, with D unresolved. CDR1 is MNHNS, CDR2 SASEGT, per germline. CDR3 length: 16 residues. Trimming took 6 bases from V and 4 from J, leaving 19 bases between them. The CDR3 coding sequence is TGTGCCAGCAGCCCACATGGGGAAAAGGGAAATCAGCCCCAGCATTTT. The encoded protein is CASSPHGEKGNQPQHF.

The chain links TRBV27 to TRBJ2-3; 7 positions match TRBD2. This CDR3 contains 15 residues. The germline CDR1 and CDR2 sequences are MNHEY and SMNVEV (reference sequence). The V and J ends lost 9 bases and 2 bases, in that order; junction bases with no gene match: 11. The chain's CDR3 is CASREFSGFTDTQYF. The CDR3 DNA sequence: TGTGCCAGTAGGGAGTTTAGCGGGTTCACAGATACGCAGTATTTT.

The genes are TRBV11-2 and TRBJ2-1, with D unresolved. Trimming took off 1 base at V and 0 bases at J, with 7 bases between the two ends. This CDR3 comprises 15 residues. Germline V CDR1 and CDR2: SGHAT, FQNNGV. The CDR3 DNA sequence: TGTGCCAGCAGCTTAGGGACGAGCTCCTACAATGAGCAGTTCTTC. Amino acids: CASSLGTSSYNEQFF.

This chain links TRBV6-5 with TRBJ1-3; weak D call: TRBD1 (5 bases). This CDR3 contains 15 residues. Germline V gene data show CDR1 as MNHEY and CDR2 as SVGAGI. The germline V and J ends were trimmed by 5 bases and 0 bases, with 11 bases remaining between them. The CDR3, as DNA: TGTGCCAGCAGTCTTGGGGCGTCCTCTGGAAACACCATATATTTT. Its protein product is CASSLGASSGNTIYF.

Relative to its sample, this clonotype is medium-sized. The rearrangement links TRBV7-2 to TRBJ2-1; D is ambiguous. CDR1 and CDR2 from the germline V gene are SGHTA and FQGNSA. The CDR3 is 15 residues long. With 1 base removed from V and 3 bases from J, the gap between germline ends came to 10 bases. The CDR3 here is CASSLDTGFYNEQFF. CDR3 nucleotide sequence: TGTGCCAGCAGCTTAGACACGGGTTTCTACAATGAGCAGTTCTTC. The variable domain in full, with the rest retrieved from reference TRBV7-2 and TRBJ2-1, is GAGVSQSPSNKVTEKGKDVELRCDPISGHTALYWYRQSLGQGLEFLIYFQGNSAPDKSGLPSDRFSAERTGGSVSTLTIQRTQQEDSAVYLCASSLDTGFYNEQFFGPGTRLTVL.

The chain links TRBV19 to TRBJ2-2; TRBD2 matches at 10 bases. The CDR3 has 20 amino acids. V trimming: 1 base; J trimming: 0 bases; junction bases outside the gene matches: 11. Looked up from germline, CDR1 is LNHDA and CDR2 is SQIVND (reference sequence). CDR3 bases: TGTGCCAGTAGTATAGGACGGCCTAGCGGGGGCCCTACGAACACCGGGGAGCTGTTTTTT. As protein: CASSIGRPSGGPTNTGELFF.

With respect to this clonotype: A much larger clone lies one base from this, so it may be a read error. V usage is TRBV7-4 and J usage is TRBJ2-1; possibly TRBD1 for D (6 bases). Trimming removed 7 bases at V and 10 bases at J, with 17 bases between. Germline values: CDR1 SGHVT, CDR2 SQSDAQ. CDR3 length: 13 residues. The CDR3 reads CASIETGAYEQFF. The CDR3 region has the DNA TGTGCCAGCATCGAGACAGGAGCCTACGAGCAGTTCTTC.

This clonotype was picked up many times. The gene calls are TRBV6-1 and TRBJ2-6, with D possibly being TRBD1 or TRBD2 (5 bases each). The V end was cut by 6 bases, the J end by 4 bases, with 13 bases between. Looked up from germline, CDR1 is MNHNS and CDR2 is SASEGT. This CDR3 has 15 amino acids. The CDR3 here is CASSERGSGANVLTF. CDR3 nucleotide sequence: TGTGCCAGCAGCGAGAGGGGTTCCGGGGCCAACGTCCTGACTTTC.

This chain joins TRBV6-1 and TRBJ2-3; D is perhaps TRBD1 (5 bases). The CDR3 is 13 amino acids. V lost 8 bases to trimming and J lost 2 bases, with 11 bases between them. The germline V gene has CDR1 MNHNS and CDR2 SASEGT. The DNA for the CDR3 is TGTGCCAGCGCGACGGACACCACAGATACGCAGTATTTT. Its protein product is CASATDTTDTQYF.

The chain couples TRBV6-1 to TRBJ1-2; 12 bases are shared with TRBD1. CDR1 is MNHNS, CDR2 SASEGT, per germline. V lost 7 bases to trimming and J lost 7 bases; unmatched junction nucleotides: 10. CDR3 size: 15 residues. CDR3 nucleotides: TGTGCCAGCACATTCCGGGGACAGGGGGCTCCTGGCTACACCTTC. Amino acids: CASTFRGQGAPGYTF.

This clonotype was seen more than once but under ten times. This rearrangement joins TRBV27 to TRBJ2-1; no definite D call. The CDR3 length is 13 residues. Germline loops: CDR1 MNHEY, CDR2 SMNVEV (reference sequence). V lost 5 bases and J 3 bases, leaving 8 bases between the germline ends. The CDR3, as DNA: TGTGCCAGCAGTCCCGGCCGCTACAATGAGCAGTTCTTC. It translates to CASSPGRYNEQFF.

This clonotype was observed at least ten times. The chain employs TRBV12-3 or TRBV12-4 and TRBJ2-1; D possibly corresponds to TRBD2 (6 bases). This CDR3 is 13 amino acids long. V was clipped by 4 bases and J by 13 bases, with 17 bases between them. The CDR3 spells CASSSYIAGGQFF. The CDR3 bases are TGTGCCAGCAGTTCCTACATAGCCGGGGGTCAGTTCTTC.

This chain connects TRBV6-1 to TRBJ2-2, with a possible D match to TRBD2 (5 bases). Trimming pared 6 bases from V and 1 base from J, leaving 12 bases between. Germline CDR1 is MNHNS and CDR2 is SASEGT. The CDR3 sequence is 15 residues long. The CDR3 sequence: CASSELVGNTGELFF. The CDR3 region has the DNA TGTGCCAGCAGCGAACTAGTGGGGAACACCGGGGAGCTGTTTTTT.

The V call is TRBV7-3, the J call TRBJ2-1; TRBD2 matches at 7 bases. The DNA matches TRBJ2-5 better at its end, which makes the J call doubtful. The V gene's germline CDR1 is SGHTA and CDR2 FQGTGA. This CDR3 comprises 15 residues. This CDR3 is CASSLSSGGDETQYF. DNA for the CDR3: TGTGCCAGCAGCTTATCTAGCGGAGGGGATGAGACCCAGTACTTC.

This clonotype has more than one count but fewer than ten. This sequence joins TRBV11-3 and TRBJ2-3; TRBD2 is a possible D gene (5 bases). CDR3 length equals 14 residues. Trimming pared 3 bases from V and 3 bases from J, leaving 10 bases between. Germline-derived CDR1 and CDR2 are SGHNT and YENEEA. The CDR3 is CASSFRGLTDTQYF. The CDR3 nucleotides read TGTGCCAGCAGCTTTAGAGGGCTAACAGATACGCAGTATTTT. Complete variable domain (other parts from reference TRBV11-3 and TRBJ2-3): EAGVVQSPRYKIIEKKQPVAFWCNPISGHNTLYWYLQNLGQGPELLIRYENEEAVDDSQLPKDRFSAERLKGVDSTLKIQPAELGDSAVYLCASSFRGLTDTQYFGPGTRLTVL.

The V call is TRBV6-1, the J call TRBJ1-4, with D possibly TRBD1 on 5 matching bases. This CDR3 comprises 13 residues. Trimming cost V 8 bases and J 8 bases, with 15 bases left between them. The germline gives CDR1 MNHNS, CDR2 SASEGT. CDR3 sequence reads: CASSGGEQEKLFF. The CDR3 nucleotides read TGTGCCAGCTCGGGGGGAGAACAGGAAAAACTGTTTTTT.

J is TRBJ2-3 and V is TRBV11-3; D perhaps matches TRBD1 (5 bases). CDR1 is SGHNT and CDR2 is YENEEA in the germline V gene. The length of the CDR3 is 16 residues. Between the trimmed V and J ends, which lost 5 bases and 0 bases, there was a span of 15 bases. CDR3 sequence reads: CASSPRTRLSTDTQYF. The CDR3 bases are TGTGCCAGCAGCCCTAGGACACGACTCAGCACAGATACGCAGTATTTT.

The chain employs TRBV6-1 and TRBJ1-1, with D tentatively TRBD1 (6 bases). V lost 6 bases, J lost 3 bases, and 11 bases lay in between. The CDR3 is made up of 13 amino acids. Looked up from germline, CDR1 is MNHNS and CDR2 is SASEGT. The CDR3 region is CASRSRGYTEAFF. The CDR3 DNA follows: TGTGCCAGCAGGTCCAGGGGATACACTGAAGCTTTCTTT.

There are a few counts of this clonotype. The CDR3 DNA follows: TGTGCCAGCAGCTTAAGGTGGGGGGGCAATCAGCCCCAGCATTTT. It specifies CASSLRWGGNQPQHF. V is TRBV7-2 and J is TRBJ1-5, with D maybe TRBD1 (5 bases). The V end was cut by 2 bases, the J end by 2 bases, with 10 bases between. Germline V CDR1 and CDR2: SGHTA, FQGNSA. The CDR3 covers 15 residues.

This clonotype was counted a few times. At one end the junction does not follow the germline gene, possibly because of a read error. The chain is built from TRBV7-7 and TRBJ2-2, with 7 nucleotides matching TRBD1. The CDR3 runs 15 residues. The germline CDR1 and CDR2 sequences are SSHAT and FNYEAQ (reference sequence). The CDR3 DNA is TGTGCTAGCAGCCCGGACAGGACGAACACCGGGGAGCTGTTTTTT. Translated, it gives CASSPDRTNTGELFF.

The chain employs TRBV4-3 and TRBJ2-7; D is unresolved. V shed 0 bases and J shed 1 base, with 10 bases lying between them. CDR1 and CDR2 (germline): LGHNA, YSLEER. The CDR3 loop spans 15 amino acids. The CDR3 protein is CASSQDPLMSYEQYF. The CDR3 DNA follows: TGCGCCAGCAGCCAAGACCCCCTGATGTCCTACGAGCAGTACTTC.

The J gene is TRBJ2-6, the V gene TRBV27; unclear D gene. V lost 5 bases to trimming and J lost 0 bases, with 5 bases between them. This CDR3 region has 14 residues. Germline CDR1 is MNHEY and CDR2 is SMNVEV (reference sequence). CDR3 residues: CASSRSSGANVLTF. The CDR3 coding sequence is TGTGCCAGCAGTCGGTCCTCTGGGGCCAACGTCCTGACTTTC.

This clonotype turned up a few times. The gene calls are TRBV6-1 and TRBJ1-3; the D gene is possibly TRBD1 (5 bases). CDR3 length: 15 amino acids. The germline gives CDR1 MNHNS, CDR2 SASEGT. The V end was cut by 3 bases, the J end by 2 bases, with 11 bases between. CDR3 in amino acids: CASSEGQVPGNTIYF. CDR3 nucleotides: TGTGCCAGCAGTGAGGGGCAGGTCCCTGGAAACACCATATATTTT.

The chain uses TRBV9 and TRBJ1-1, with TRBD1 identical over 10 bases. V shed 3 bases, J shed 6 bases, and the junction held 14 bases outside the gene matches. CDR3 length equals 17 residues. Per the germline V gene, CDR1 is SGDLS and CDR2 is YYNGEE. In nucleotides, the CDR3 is TGTGCCAGCAGCGAAAAGACAGGGGGCGGACCTTTATCTGAAGCTTTCTTT. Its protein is CASSEKTGGGPLSEAFF.